A single sample is the source of the 23 T cell receptor beta chains below, sequenced in a study of T cells in Graves' hyperthyroidism and ophthalmopathy. RNA transcripts yielded amplified TCR beta CDR3 regions. A set of HTBI primers served as the primers for a first-round RT-PCR of the TCR CDR3. A single record per CDR3 protein comes from TCRdb applying MiXCR to the multiplex PCR reads. The sample yields some 300,000 distinct CDR3 sequences, about an eighth seen once. Sequencing input: blood. The receptor set was obtained from a woman in her twenties or thirties with Graves' hyperthyroidism that later progressed to Graves' ophthalmopathy.

This clonotype was seen many times. This rearrangement joins TRBV15 to TRBJ2-3; TRBD1 aligns across 9 bases. Trimming cost V 5 bases and J 4 bases; bases outside gene matches: 10. The CDR3 runs 16 residues. Germline V gene lookup returns CDR1 LNHNV and CDR2 YYDKDF (reference sequence). Written as DNA, the CDR3 is TGTGCCACCAGCTCCTCCTTGGGACAGGGCCCAGATACGCAGTATTTT. As protein: CATSSSLGQGPDTQYF.

In this sample, this clonotype turned up many times. This chain joins TRBV7-2 and TRBJ2-7; TRBD2 might be the D (6 bases). This CDR3 region has 14 residues. Trimming removed 3 bases at V and 3 bases at J, with 12 bases between. Germline V gene sequence: CDR1 SGHTA, CDR2 FQGNSA. The CDR3, as DNA: TGTGCCAGCAGCTTTTCGGAGGGCGGCTACGAGCAGTACTTC. Its protein product is CASSFSEGGYEQYF.

The table lists this clonotype with many counts. The chain carries TRBV18 and TRBJ1-2, with TRBD1 identical over 10 bases. Trimming cost V 6 bases and J 4 bases; bases outside gene matches: 11. This CDR3 region has 16 residues. Per the germline V gene, CDR1 is KGHSH and CDR2 is LQKENI. The CDR3 DNA sequence: TGTGCCAGCTCCGGGATCGGGACAGGGGACCGCTATGGCTACACCTTC. It specifies CASSGIGTGDRYGYTF.

The CDR3 nucleotides are TGCGCCAGCAGCCAAGATTCGGTTCAGGGGTCCTCCTACGAGCAGTACTTC. It translates to CASSQDSVQGSSYEQYF. The chain links TRBV4-3 to TRBJ2-7, with D perhaps TRBD1 (6 bases). CDR1 and CDR2 (germline): LGHNA, YSLEER. Trimming stripped 0 bases from V and 0 bases from J, with 15 bases between. The CDR3 is made up of 17 amino acids.

This clonotype was seen a few times. This chain links TRBV4-3 with TRBJ2-3; D is undetermined. CDR3 size: 16 residues. V was cut by 3 bases and J by 2 bases, with 15 bases left in between. Germline-derived CDR1 and CDR2 are LGHNA and YSLEER. CDR3 sequence reads: CASSQGYRPPTDTQYF. As DNA, the CDR3 is TGCGCCAGCAGCCAGGGGTACCGGCCCCCCACAGATACGCAGTATTTT.

Regarding this clonotype: The germline gene is not matched at one end of the junction; a read error may be the cause. CDR3 DNA sequence: TGTGCCAGCAGCTTAAGGTTGGCGCTGGGCAATCAGTCCCAGCATTTT. This sequence encodes CASSLRLALGNQSQHF. The chain couples TRBV7-2 to TRBJ1-5; D gene unclear. CDR1 is SGHTA, CDR2 FQGNSA, per germline. This CDR3 is 16 amino acids long.

This clonotype was found many times. This chain uses TRBV6-1 with TRBJ2-2; a possible D gene is TRBD2 (5 bases). Trimming shortened V by 6 bases and J by 6 bases, and 11 bases separated the two germline ends. The germline V gene has CDR1 MNHNS and CDR2 SASEGT. The CDR3 totals 13 residues. The CDR3 reads CASRLVGAGELFF. The CDR3 DNA follows: TGTGCCAGCAGACTAGTTGGCGCCGGGGAGCTGTTTTTT.

This clonotype was picked up many times. The chain joins TRBV28 to TRBJ2-3; tentative D call: TRBD2 (6 bases). CDR1 and CDR2 from the germline V gene are MDHEN and SYDVKM. V lost 5 bases and J 11 bases, leaving 26 bases between the germline ends. This CDR3 contains 16 residues. CDR3 region: CASSPSGGAPPLLQYF. In DNA form, the CDR3 reads TGTGCCAGCAGTCCGAGCGGAGGGGCCCCTCCTTTACTGCAGTATTTT. Filled out from reference TRBV28 and TRBJ2-3, the complete variable domain reads DVKVTQSSRYLVKRTGEKVFLECVQDMDHENMFWYRQDPGLGLRLIYFSYDVKMKEKGDIPEGYSVSREKKERFSLILESASTNQTSMYLCASSPSGGAPPLLQYFGPGTRLTVL.

This clonotype was found many times. This chain joins TRBV20-1 and TRBJ2-7, with 9 positions matching TRBD2. CDR1 is DFQATT, CDR2 SNEGSKA, per germline (reference sequence). The CDR3 runs to 17 residues. V lost 3 bases to trimming and J lost 0 bases; unmatched junction nucleotides: 12. Here the CDR3 reads CSASEAGGYWSSYEQYF. The CDR3 DNA is TGCAGTGCTAGTGAGGCGGGAGGGTATTGGAGCTCCTACGAGCAGTACTTC.

This clonotype was observed a few times. CDR3 loop: CASSPGQVPSPSTDTQYF. The CDR3 DNA follows: TGTGCCAGCAGTCCCGGACAGGTCCCTTCCCCCTCCACAGATACGCAGTATTTT. The chain employs TRBV27 and TRBJ2-3, with TRBD1 matching 7 bases. This CDR3 comprises 18 residues. V was pared by 5 bases and J by 2 bases, with 16 bases of the junction left unmatched. Germline V gene sequence: CDR1 MNHEY, CDR2 SMNVEV (reference sequence).

This clonotype was detected only a few times. This chain joins TRBV19 and TRBJ2-7, with TRBD1 as a possible D gene (6 bases). V was trimmed by 3 bases and J by 0 bases, leaving 9 bases between them. This CDR3 spans 14 amino acids. Germline V gene data show CDR1 as LNHDA and CDR2 as SQIVND (reference sequence). In DNA, the CDR3 is TGTGCCAGTAGTATTACAGGGAGCTCCTACGAGCAGTACTTC. Its protein is CASSITGSSYEQYF.

This clonotype was observed at least ten times. The chain combines TRBV24-1 with TRBJ2-5, with D unclear. There are 13 residues in the CDR3. The germline CDR1 and CDR2 sequences are KGHDR and SFDVKD. V was pared by 1 base and J by 5 bases, with 7 bases between. The CDR3 nucleotides read TGTGCCACCAGTGATTTATTCGAGGAGACCCAGTACTTC. Amino acids: CATSDLFEETQYF.

This clonotype was found many times. The chain is built from TRBV30 and TRBJ2-7; 13 bases agree with TRBD2. V gave up 5 bases and J gave up 2 bases; unmatched junction bases: 9. This CDR3 comprises 16 residues. Germline V lookup: CDR1 GTSNPN, CDR2 SVGIG (reference sequence). CDR3 nucleotides: TGTGCCTGGGTACAAGATGGACTAGCGGGAGCCTACGAGCAGTACTTC. It translates to CAWVQDGLAGAYEQYF.

This clonotype appeared many times. The V call is TRBV29-1, the J call TRBJ1-1; D is unclear. The germline V and J ends were trimmed by 3 bases and 1 base, with 6 bases remaining between them. CDR1 is SQVTM, CDR2 ANQGSEA, per germline. This CDR3 is 12 amino acids long. CDR3 sequence (DNA): TGCAGCGTTGAGCCCCCGAACACTGAAGCTTTCTTT. Protein sequence: CSVEPPNTEAFF.

This clonotype was seen repeatedly, ten times or more. This chain connects TRBV5-1 to TRBJ2-1; D not resolved. This CDR3 contains 14 residues. Germline CDR1 SGHRS, CDR2 YFSETQ. Trimming stripped 7 bases from V and 0 bases from J, with 11 bases between. The CDR3 nucleotides read TGCGCCAGCGCCAAGTGGAACTCCTACAATGAGCAGTTCTTC. Encoded protein: CASAKWNSYNEQFF.

This clonotype was seen a few times. Being one base from a much bigger clone, this may be a read error. J is TRBJ2-3 and V is TRBV20-1; tentatively, D is TRBD2 (6 bases). The CDR3 loop spans 15 amino acids. With 5 bases removed from V and 2 bases from J, the gap between germline ends came to 17 bases. Germline loops: CDR1 DFQATT, CDR2 SNEGSKA (reference sequence). The CDR3 loop reads CSASGLTGNTDTQYF. For the CDR3, the DNA is TGCAGTGCTTCCGGACTAACGGGGAACACAGATACGCAGTATTTT.

This clonotype was seen at least ten times. The chain combines TRBV5-1 with TRBJ1-1; the match to TRBD1 covers 7 bases. The CDR3 length is 13 residues. CDR1 and CDR2 (germline): SGHRS, YFSETQ. Germline trimming cut 4 bases from V and 6 bases from J; bases unmatched to any gene: 6. This CDR3 is CASSPGTAPEAFF. The CDR3 bases are TGCGCCAGCAGCCCGGGGACAGCTCCTGAAGCTTTCTTT.

This clonotype was found a few times. Here the CDR3 DNA reads TGTGCGCGGACAGAGAACACTGAAGCTTTCTTT. Translating gives CARTENTEAFF. The chain combines TRBV7-3 with TRBJ1-1; tentative D call: TRBD1 (6 bases). The CDR3 is 11 amino acids. CDR1 is SGHTA, CDR2 FQGTGA, per germline.

In its sample, this clonotype was seen many times. The rearrangement joins TRBV20-1 to TRBJ2-1; D could derive from TRBD1 or TRBD2 (6 bases each). Trimming took 3 bases from V and 9 from J, leaving 12 bases between them. From germline, CDR1 is DFQATT and CDR2 SNEGSKA (reference sequence). This CDR3 comprises 12 residues. As DNA, the CDR3 is TGCAGTGCTAGCTTAGGGGGGATTGAGCAGTTCTTC. It specifies CSASLGGIEQFF.

This clonotype was counted ten times or more. V is TRBV20-1 and J is TRBJ2-7; TRBD2 matches 12 bases. The J segment lost 1 base and the V segment lost 4 bases, leaving 11 bases of the junction unmatched. This CDR3 is 17 amino acids long. The germline V gene encodes CDR1 DFQATT and CDR2 SNEGSKA (reference sequence). CDR3 protein: CSAIPGLAGYVSYEQYF. CDR3 in DNA: TGCAGTGCTATACCGGGACTAGCGGGTTATGTATCCTACGAGCAGTACTTC.

In its sample, this clonotype was seen many times. The chain is built from TRBV12-3 or TRBV12-4 and TRBJ2-7; 15 positions agree with TRBD2. The CDR3 spans 15 residues. V was clipped by 3 bases and J by 5 bases; unmatched bases: 2. CDR3 loop: CASSLGLAGGHEQYF. The CDR3 bases are TGTGCCAGCAGTTTGGGACTAGCGGGAGGCCACGAGCAGTACTTC.

The rearrangement uses TRBV30 and TRBJ1-3; D remains unclear. Germline-derived CDR1 and CDR2 are GTSNPN and SVGIG (reference sequence). V lost 4 bases to trimming and J lost 0 bases, with 10 bases between them. This CDR3 is 14 amino acids long. For the CDR3, the DNA is TGTGCCTGGACGTCCGTCGGCTCTGGAAACACCATATATTTT. Translated: CAWTSVGSGNTIYF.

This clonotype appeared many times. J is TRBJ1-5 and V is TRBV11-3, with D perhaps matching TRBD1 (6 bases). Per germline, CDR1 SGHNT and CDR2 YENEEA. This CDR3 has 16 residues. Trimming stripped 0 bases from V and 6 bases from J, with 15 bases between. The CDR3 bases are TGTGCCAGCAGCTTAGATGGGACAACCGGGTGTCAGCCCCAGCATTTT. Translated, it gives CASSLDGTTGCQPQHF.